The next 8 T cell receptor beta chains were all read from a single sample in a study of radiation and T cells in renal cell carcinoma. The assay was immunoSEQ multiplex PCR, and TCRdb's table has in-frame clones only and misses some. The table has some 43,000 clones, roughly 80% seen once; the top ten hold about 26%. Time point described: blood 4 weeks post-SBRT, at nephrectomy. The treatment: 15 Gy SBRT to primary tumor, nephrectomy 4 weeks later. Sequencing used blood, obtained from a patient whose treatment included radiotherapy and nephrectomy. Source of these receptors: a woman in her seventies with renal cell carcinoma.

The chain carries TRBV19 and TRBJ2-5, with 12 bases identical to TRBD2. From germline, CDR1 is LNHDA and CDR2 SQIVND (reference sequence). CDR3 length equals 15 residues. The V gene end was trimmed by 5 bases and the J gene end by 2 bases; junction bases not matched to a gene: 3. In DNA, the CDR3 is TGTGCCAGTAGTTGGACTAGCGGGAAGCAAGAGACCCAGTACTTC. Its translation is CASSWTSGKQETQYF.

This clone was seen once. The rearrangement uses TRBV18 and TRBJ1-3, with no clear D. Trimming stripped 2 bases from V and 3 bases from J, with 11 bases between. CDR3 length: 15 residues. Germline-derived CDR1 and CDR2 are KGHSH and LQKENI. As DNA, the CDR3 is TGTGCCAGCTCACCAGCAGGCGCGAGTGGAAACACCATATATTTT. Translated: CASSPAGASGNTIYF.

The chain employs TRBV19 and TRBJ2-2, with 8 bases aligning to TRBD1. Trimming removed 4 bases from V and 4 bases from J; junction bases left unmatched: 5. There are 15 residues in the CDR3. The germline V gene encodes CDR1 LNHDA and CDR2 SQIVND (reference sequence). The chain's CDR3 is CASSSGQGVTGELFF. In DNA, the CDR3 is TGTGCCAGTAGTAGCGGACAGGGAGTCACCGGGGAGCTGTTTTTT.

This clone was seen just once. This chain uses TRBV11-1 with TRBJ2-1; D is uncertain. CDR1 is SGHAT and CDR2 is FQDESV in the germline V gene (reference sequence). V was trimmed by 0 bases and J by 7 bases, leaving 4 bases between them. This CDR3 is built from 12 residues. The CDR3 coding sequence is TGTGCCAGCAGCTTAGCCGAAAATGAGCAGTTCTTC. Amino acids: CASSLAENEQFF.

The chain has TRBV30 and TRBJ2-3; TRBD1 matches 7 bases. This CDR3 is 12 amino acids long. The ends lost 7 bases at V and 7 bases at J; junction bases unmatched: 8. Per germline, CDR1 GTSNPN and CDR2 SVGIG (reference sequence). CDR3 sequence (DNA): TGTGCCTCGGAGCCCAGGGGGTATACGCAGTATTTT. Its translation: CASEPRGYTQYF.

The rearrangement links TRBV18 to TRBJ2-5, with D tentatively TRBD1 (7 bases). The germline V and J ends were trimmed by 3 bases and 5 bases, with 13 bases remaining between them. The CDR3 contains 14 residues. From germline, CDR1 is KGHSH and CDR2 LQKENI. The DNA for the CDR3 is TGTGCCAGCTCACCTGGAGGGGGCAAGGAGACCCAGTACTTC. Residues: CASSPGGGKETQYF.

The chain is built from TRBV5-4 and TRBJ2-7; the match to TRBD1 covers 9 bases. Germline V CDR1 and CDR2: SGHNT, YYREEE (reference sequence). Unmatched junction bases numbered 8, after V lost 4 bases and J lost 6 bases. There are 14 residues in the CDR3. CDR3 sequence reads: CASSPRTGAIEQYF. CDR3 nucleotide sequence: TGTGCCAGCAGCCCCAGGACAGGGGCCATCGAGCAGTACTTC.

The rearrangement links TRBV5-1 to TRBJ2-3; D call uncertain. Germline CDR1 reads SGHRS; CDR2 reads YFSETQ. V lost 1 base to trimming and J lost 1 base, with 7 bases between them. The CDR3 extends over 14 amino acids. The CDR3 loop reads CASSLSGRTDTQYF. CDR3 bases: TGCGCCAGCAGCTTGTCTGGTCGCACAGATACGCAGTATTTT.